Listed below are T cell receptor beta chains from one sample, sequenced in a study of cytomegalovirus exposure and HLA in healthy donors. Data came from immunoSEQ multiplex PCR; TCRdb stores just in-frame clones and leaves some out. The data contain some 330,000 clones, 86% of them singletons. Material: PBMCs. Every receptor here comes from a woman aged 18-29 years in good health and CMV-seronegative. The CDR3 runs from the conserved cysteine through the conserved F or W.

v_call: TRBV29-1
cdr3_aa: CSVEERRGYNEKLFF

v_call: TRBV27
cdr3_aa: CASSSAWTGDEAQHF

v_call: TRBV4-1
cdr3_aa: CASSRPEGAEQYF

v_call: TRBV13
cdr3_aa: CASSLLQGLPEAFF

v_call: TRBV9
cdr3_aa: CASSAAGQGAWGYTF

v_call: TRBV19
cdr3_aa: CASFGPNNEQFF

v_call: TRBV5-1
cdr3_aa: CASSLAWGDRETQYF

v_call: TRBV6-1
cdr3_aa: CASSDGPGQLNTEAFF

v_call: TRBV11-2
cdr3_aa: CASSPGTGGTDTQYF

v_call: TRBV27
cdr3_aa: CASSFATGYGYTF

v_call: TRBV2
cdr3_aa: CAIVPGNGETQYF

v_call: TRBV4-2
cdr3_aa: CASSQAHLTSGRNEQYF

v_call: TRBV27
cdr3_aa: CASSLTASSGNTIYF

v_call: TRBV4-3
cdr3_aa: CASSQQLAGEDTQYF

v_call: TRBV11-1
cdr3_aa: CASSSSRVALNTEAFF

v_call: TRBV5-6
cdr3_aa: CASRTGDSNQPQHF

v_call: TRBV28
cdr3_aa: CATRGTSYNEQFF

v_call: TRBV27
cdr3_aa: CASKPGTRTYEQYF

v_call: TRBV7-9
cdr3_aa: CASRDSQGAFEKLFF

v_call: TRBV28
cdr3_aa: CASSLGDSYGYTF

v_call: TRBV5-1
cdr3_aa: CASSLGTSGRTSYEQYF

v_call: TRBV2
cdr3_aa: CASSGTSERGTQYF

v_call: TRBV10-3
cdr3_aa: CAISASGARGIAQGTEAFF

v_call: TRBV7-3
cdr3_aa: CASRLTGTDTQYF

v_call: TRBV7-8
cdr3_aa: CASSARDRSHF

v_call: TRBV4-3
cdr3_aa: CASSRDREVLQPQHF

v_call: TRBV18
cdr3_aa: CASSPRTSGSSYNEQFF

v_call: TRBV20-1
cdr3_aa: CSATGVGGYTF

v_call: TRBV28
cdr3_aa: CASSLDVGLIEQYF

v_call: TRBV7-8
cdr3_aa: CASSPQRVGTEQYF

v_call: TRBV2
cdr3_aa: CASSPGREGQPQHF

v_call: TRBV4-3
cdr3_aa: CASSQKQGMEAFF

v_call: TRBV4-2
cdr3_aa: CASSRSGNTRGEQYF

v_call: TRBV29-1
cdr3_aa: CSVAQVGGSAGVEQYF

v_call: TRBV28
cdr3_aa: CASSTHLTPGQVTVRTYEQYF

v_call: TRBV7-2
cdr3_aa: CASSLAAGQGTEAFF

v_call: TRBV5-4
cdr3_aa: CASSSDRTYEQYF

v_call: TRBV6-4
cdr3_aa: CASSVSLAATQQYF

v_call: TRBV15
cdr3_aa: CATSRFPTRAGGTGELFF

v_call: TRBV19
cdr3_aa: CASSIGTGEQETQYF

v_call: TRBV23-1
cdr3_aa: CASSQRGRTQYF

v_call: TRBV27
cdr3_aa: CASSPPGNYEQYF